Sequencing of this T cell receptor (beta chain) was carried out in a study of Ad26.COV2.S vaccination and SARS-CoV-2 variants. Treatment noted: roughly 20 received Ad26.COV2.S at low or high dose, single or two shots; 5 received placebo; per-sample allocation not given. The samples date from day 63 after the first vaccine or placebo injection. General study results and limits: In vaccinated individuals, spike-specific CD8+ and CD4+ T cell responses reportedly displayed substantial breadth. Vaccinees displayed broader spike-specific TCR repertoires than placebo recipients.

In regard to this clone: Its specificity is unknown.

Measured with immunoSEQ multiplex PCR; TCRdb has only the in-frame clones, and not every one. Of approximately 450,000 clones in the sample, approximately 90% were seen once. The V end lost 2 bases, the J end lost 0 bases, and 11 bases lay between the germline ends. This CDR3 is built from 16 residues. Germline V lookup: CDR1 SGHTA, CDR2 FQGNSA. This chain links TRBV7-2 with TRBJ2-1, with no clear D. The sequence derives from a person between 18 and 65 years old who received the Ad26.COV2.S COVID-19 vaccine or a placebo. The sample consisted of peripheral blood, taken in a trial of Ad26.COV2.S vaccine versus placebo. As DNA, the CDR3 is TGTGCCAGCAGCTTATTGCCGGAGAGCTCCTACAATGAGCAGTTCTTC. It codes for CASSLLPESSYNEQFF.